This entry concerns a single TCR beta chain. Antigen specificity is unknown. The CDR3 has 17 amino acids. Trimming at V came to 6 bases and at J to 3 bases, leaving 16 bases not matched to a gene. This specimen comes from a study of PD-1 blockade in classical Hodgkin lymphoma. General study findings and limits: Reasons behind the repertoire differences stay unclear, perhaps disease activity or earlier therapy. Complete responders entered with baseline diversity on par with newly diagnosed patients, the results showed.

Produced via immunoSEQ multiplex PCR; TCRdb's table is partial and in-frame only. The sample lists about 37,000 clones, almost 90% occurring once. Every patient experienced relapse after autologous stem cell transplantation, and brentuximab vedotin exposure varied. Complete response, partial response or progressive disease constituted the best response categories observed. The starting material was peripheral blood mononuclear cells (PBMCs), obtained before the second cycle of nivolumab. The chain carries TRBV23-1 and TRBJ2-7; 8 bases align to TRBD1. TRBV23-1 is reported as an ORF; its role is uncertain. The origin of this receptor is a human donor with classical Hodgkin lymphoma. CDR3: CASRPGQESNMVYEQYF. The DNA for the CDR3 is TGCGCCAGCAGGCCGGGACAGGAGTCTAATATGGTCTACGAGCAGTACTTC.